These T cell receptor beta chains were read from a single sample in a study of spatial heterogeneity in lung cancer. TCRdb redid the calling of the 5' RACE reads with MiXCR, one entry per CDR3 protein. The data show around 11,000 distinct CDR3 sequences, with approximately 24% seen just once and 33% held by the top ten. Source: PBMCs, taken at surgery. All receptors come from a female donor with early-stage non-small cell lung cancer. CDR3s include the opening cysteine and the closing phenylalanine or tryptophan. The D gene is left open where the match is weak. Not every row has a clone size; where given, it reads once, few, many or a size class.

CDR3 protein | CDR3 DNA | clone size | V gene | D gene | J gene
CASSPLAWEETQYF | TGTGCCAGCAGCCCACTAGCGTGGGAAGAGACCCAGTACTTC | few | TRBV12-3/TRBV12-4 | TRBD2 | TRBJ2-5
CASSFLSRGRVYEQYF | TGTGCCAGCAGTTTCTTATCCAGGGGACGGGTCTACGAGCAGTACTTC | medium-sized | TRBV28 | . | TRBJ2-7
CASSLLAGGPGEQFF | TGTGCCAGCAGCCTACTAGCGGGAGGGCCAGGTGAGCAGTTCTTC | many | TRBV7-2 | TRBD2 | TRBJ2-1
CATSDLAGDADTQYF | TGTGCCACCAGTGATCTAGCGGGAGACGCAGATACGCAGTATTTT | many | TRBV24-1 | TRBD2 | TRBJ2-3
CASSPTVPDNTGELFF | TGCGCCAGCAGCCCGACCGTGCCCGATAACACCGGGGAGCTGTTTTTT | . | TRBV5-1 | . | TRBJ2-2
CASSLTAIYNEQFF | TGTGCCAGCAGCTTAACAGCGATCTACAATGAGCAGTTCTTC | . | TRBV7-9 | . | TRBJ2-1
CASGPNIGVGYEQYF | TGTGCCAGCGGCCCGAATATCGGTGTGGGTTACGAGCAGTACTTC | . | TRBV28 | . | TRBJ2-7
CASSASKVNTEAFF | TGTGCCAGCAGCGCTTCGAAAGTGAACACTGAAGCTTTCTTT | few | TRBV3-1 | . | TRBJ1-1
CASSPDFKTSYEQYF | TGTGCCAGCAGCCCGGATTTTAAAACCTCCTACGAGCAGTACTTC | once | TRBV7-8 | . | TRBJ2-7
CASSFHLDGEAFF | TGTGCCAGCAGCTTTCACCTGGATGGTGAAGCTTTCTTT | few | TRBV7-6 | . | TRBJ1-1
CASSYSTDGYTF | TGTGCCAGCAGTTACTCAACAGATGGCTACACCTTC | . | TRBV6-6 | . | TRBJ1-2
CASSFVGGELFF | TGTGCCAGCAGCTTCGTCGGAGGGGAGCTGTTTTTT | . | TRBV11-2 | . | TRBJ2-2
CASSAPGLAGNRETQYF | TGTGCCAGCAGCGCACCGGGACTAGCGGGCAATCGAGAGACCCAGTACTTC | medium-sized | TRBV5-5 | TRBD2 | TRBJ2-5
CASSLRETRQGLNTGELFF | TGTGCCAGCAGCTTACGGGAAACGAGACAGGGGTTAAACACCGGGGAGCTGTTTTTT | many | TRBV7-3 | TRBD1 | TRBJ2-2
CASSLTGGSYNEQFF | TGCGCCAGCAGTTTGACAGGGGGCTCCTACAATGAGCAGTTCTTC | few | TRBV10-1 | TRBD1 | TRBJ2-1
CSAGRENYGYTF | TGCAGTGCTGGACGGGAGAACTATGGCTACACCTTC | few | TRBV20-1 | . | TRBJ1-2
CSVARQGGVNTEAFF | TGCAGCGTTGCACGACAGGGGGGAGTGAACACTGAAGCTTTCTTT | . | TRBV29-1 | TRBD1 | TRBJ1-1
CASYSLPYEQYF | TGTGCCAGCTACAGCCTTCCCTACGAGCAGTACTTC | medium-sized | TRBV6-1 | . | TRBJ2-7
CASSSPFETSGSEQFF | TGTGCCAGCAGCTCCCCCTTCGAGACTAGCGGGAGTGAGCAGTTCTTC | few | TRBV7-6 | TRBD2 | TRBJ2-1
CASSLVGETNEQFF | TGTGCCAGCAGCTTGGTGGGGGAAACCAATGAGCAGTTCTTC | . | TRBV5-4 | . | TRBJ2-1
CAISESGRMTEQFF | TGTGCCATCAGTGAGTCTGGGCGTATGACTGAGCAGTTCTTC | few | TRBV10-3 | . | TRBJ2-1
CAGETGTSGRGEQFF | TGTGCCGGCGAAACCGGGACTAGCGGGAGGGGTGAGCAGTTCTTC | medium-sized | TRBV21-1 | . | TRBJ2-1
CASSPPARTHEQYF | TGTGCCAGCTCACCCCCGGCTAGGACCCACGAGCAGTACTTC | once | TRBV18 | . | TRBJ2-7